The T cell receptor beta chain under discussion was sequenced for a study of T-cell memory formation after mild COVID-19. Study as a whole: TCR clusters showed largely donor specificity.

Findings and limits, study-wide: Mainly CM and EM harbored the contracting CD4+ clones; mainly EMRA harbored the CD8+ ones. A balance of CD4 and CD8 characterized clones contracting day 15 to 85, whereas later expanders leaned CD4+.

The CDR3 consists of 15 residues. Germline V lookup: CDR1 SGHVS, CDR2 FNYEAQ. Trimming removed 5 bases from V and 7 bases from J; junction bases left unmatched: 10. TCRdb reanalysed the 5' RACE reads using MiXCR and keeps one entry per CDR3 protein. The data contain 110,000 to 150,000 distinct CDR3 sequences, 20% to 25% of them singletons. On this clonotype: The antigen is unknown.

This receptor was identified in an adult woman who had mild COVID-19 (a few samples of this study predate the infection). Cell type and time point are not known. The rearrangement joins TRBV7-6 to TRBJ1-5; 8 positions match TRBD1. Sequenced material: PBMCs or a T cell subset sorted from them (not recorded which). DNA for the CDR3: TGTGCCAGCAGCGAAGCAGGGGGCGGAGGGCAGCCCCAGCATTTT. Amino acids: CASSEAGGGGQPQHF.